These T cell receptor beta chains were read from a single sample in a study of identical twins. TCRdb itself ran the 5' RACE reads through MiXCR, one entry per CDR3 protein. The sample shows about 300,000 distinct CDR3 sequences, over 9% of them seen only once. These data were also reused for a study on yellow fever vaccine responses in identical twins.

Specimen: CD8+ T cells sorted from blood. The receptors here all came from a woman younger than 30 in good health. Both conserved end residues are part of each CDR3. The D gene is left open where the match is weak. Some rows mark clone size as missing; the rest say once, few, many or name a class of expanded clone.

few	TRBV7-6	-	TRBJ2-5	CASSLGREQETQYF	TGTGCCAGCAGCTTAGGGAGAGAGCAAGAGACCCAGTACTTC
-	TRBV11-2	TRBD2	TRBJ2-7	CASSLGAGAYEQYF	TGTGCCAGCAGCTTAGGGGCGGGAGCTTACGAGCAGTACTTC
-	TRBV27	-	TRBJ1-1	CASRYNTEAFF	TGTGCCAGCAGATACAACACTGAAGCTTTCTTT
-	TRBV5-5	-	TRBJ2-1	CASSSHTGGGEEQFF	TGTGCCAGCAGCTCACACACAGGGGGGGGCGAAGAGCAGTTCTTC
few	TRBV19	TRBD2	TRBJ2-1	CASSIWEGEQFF	TGTGCCAGTAGTATATGGGAGGGTGAGCAGTTCTTC
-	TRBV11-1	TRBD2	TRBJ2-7	CASSLRLAEYEQYF	TGTGCCAGCAGCCTCCGTCTAGCGGAATACGAGCAGTACTTC
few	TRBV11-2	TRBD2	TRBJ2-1	CASSLFSGRALVEQFF	TGTGCCAGCAGCTTATTTAGCGGGAGGGCCTTAGTTGAGCAGTTCTTC
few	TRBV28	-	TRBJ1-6	CASSPGDGRSPLHF	TGTGCCAGCAGCCCCGGGGACGGTCGATCACCCCTCCACTTT
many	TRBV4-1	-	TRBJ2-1	CASSQPEGRVLSVSEQFF	TGCGCCAGCAGCCAACCTGAGGGAAGGGTCCTCTCCGTCAGTGAGCAGTTCTTC
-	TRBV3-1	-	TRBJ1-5	CASSQEGKGLGQPQHF	TGTGCCAGCAGCCAAGAGGGCAAGGGGCTTGGTCAGCCCCAGCATTTT
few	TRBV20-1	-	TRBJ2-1	CSARGPGHKHNEQFF	TGCAGTGCTAGAGGGCCGGGACACAAACACAATGAGCAGTTCTTC
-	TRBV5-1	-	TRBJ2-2	CASSTKTRGTGELFF	TGCGCCAGCAGCACTAAGACACGGGGCACCGGGGAGCTGTTTTTT
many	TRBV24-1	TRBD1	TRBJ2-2	CATSDQTGDTGELFF	TGTGCCACCAGTGACCAAACAGGGGATACCGGGGAGCTGTTTTTT
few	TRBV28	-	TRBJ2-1	CASSLATRSSYNEQFF	TGTGCCAGCAGTTTGGCGACACGCAGCTCCTACAATGAGCAGTTCTTC
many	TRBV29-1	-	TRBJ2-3	CSVDWVAASTDTQYF	TGCAGCGTTGATTGGGTAGCCGCTAGCACAGATACGCAGTATTTT
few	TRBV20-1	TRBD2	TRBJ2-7	CSARDQAGVDYEQYF	TGCAGTGCTAGAGATCAGGCGGGAGTTGATTACGAGCAGTACTTC
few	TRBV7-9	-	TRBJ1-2	CASSLVGPQGYTF	TGTGCCAGCAGCTTAGTTGGCCCGCAGGGCTACACCTTC
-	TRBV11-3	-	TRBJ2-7	CASSASGSSYEQYF	TGTGCCAGCAGCGCCAGTGGGAGCTCCTACGAGCAGTACTTC
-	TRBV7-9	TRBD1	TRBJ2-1	CASSFTGGNEQFF	TGTGCCAGCAGCTTCACAGGGGGTAATGAGCAGTTCTTC
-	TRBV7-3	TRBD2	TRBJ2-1	CASSLGTGTSNEQFF	TGTGCCAGCAGCTTAGGGACCGGGACTAGCAATGAGCAGTTCTTC
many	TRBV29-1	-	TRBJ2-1	CSVEFGGNEQFF	TGCAGCGTTGAATTCGGAGGGAATGAGCAGTTCTTC
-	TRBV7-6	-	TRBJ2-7	CASSPGGEALSYEQYF	TGTGCCAGCAGCCCGGGCGGTGAAGCTTTATCCTACGAGCAGTACTTC
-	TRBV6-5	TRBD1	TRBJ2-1	CASSYRDRGLSRSYNEQFF	TGTGCCAGCAGTTACCGGGACAGGGGGTTATCTAGGTCCTACAATGAGCAGTTCTTC
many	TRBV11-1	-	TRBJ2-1	CASSSRGLLHEQFF	TGTGCCAGCAGCTCCAGGGGACTTCTCCATGAGCAGTTCTTC
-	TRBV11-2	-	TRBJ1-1	CASSLGWEMNTEAFF	TGTGCCAGCAGCTTAGGTTGGGAGATGAACACTGAAGCTTTCTTT
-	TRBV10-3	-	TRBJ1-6	CAISDHPPDNSPLHF	TGTGCCATCAGTGATCACCCGCCGGATAATTCACCCCTCCACTTT
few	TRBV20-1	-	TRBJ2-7	CSASGSYEQYF	TGCAGTGCTAGCGGGAGTTACGAGCAGTACTTC
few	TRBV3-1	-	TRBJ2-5	CASSQDGGDRVPYF	TGTGCCAGCAGCCAAGACGGGGGGGACAGGGTTCCATACTTC
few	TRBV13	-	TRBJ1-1	CASSLQGALDTEAFF	TGTGCCAGCAGCTTACAGGGCGCGCTGGACACTGAAGCTTTCTTT
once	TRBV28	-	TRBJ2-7	CASRLEQGTNSYEQYF	TGTGCCAGCAGACTCGAACAGGGCACCAACTCCTACGAGCAGTACTTC
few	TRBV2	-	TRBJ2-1	CASSGSNNEQFF	TGTGCCAGCAGTGGGAGTAACAATGAGCAGTTCTTC
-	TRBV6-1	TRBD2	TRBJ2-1	CASRGLSGGQDNEQFF	TGTGCCAGCAGGGGACTAAGCGGGGGGCAAGACAATGAGCAGTTCTTC
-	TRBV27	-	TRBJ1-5	CASSPRGRAQPQHF	TGTGCCAGCAGTCCTAGGGGCCGGGCTCAGCCCCAGCATTTT
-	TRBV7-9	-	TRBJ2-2	CASSLPEAPGELFF	TGTGCCAGCAGCCTCCCGGAAGCCCCCGGGGAGCTGTTTTTT
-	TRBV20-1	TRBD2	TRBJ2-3	CSARARGRVGDTQYF	TGCAGTGCTCGTGCCCGAGGGAGGGTGGGAGATACGCAGTATTTT
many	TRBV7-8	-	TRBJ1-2	CASSLGPKAHYGYTF	TGTGCCAGCAGCCTCGGACCCAAGGCCCATTATGGCTACACCTTC
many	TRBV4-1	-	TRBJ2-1	CASSQDLTVRTYNEQFF	TGCGCCAGCAGCCAAGACCTTACCGTTAGGACCTACAATGAGCAGTTCTTC
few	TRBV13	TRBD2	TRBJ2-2	CASSFLAGGAGELFF	TGTGCCAGCAGCTTTCTAGCGGGAGGGGCCGGGGAGCTGTTTTTT
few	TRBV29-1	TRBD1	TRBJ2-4	CSVVPSRDSQNIQYF	TGCAGCGTTGTGCCCTCCCGGGACAGTCAAAACATTCAGTACTTC
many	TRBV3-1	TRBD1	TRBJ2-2	CASKQGWDTGELFF	TGTGCCAGCAAACAGGGGTGGGACACCGGGGAGCTGTTTTTT
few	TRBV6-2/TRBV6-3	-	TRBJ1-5	CASSGRDTNNQPQHF	TGTGCCAGCAGCGGCCGGGACACGAACAATCAGCCCCAGCATTTT
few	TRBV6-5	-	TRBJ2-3	CASSYHNTQYF	TGTGCCAGCAGTTATCACAATACGCAGTATTTT
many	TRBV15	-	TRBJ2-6	CATSRADSGANVLTF	TGTGCCACCAGCAGAGCTGACTCGGGGGCCAACGTCCTGACTTTC
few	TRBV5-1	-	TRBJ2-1	CASSLSSSYSWNEQFF	TGCGCCAGCAGCTTGTCCTCAAGTTACAGTTGGAATGAGCAGTTCTTC
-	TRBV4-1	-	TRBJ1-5	CASSQGTGIGNQPQHF	TGCGCCAGCAGCCAAGGAACGGGTATTGGCAATCAGCCCCAGCATTTT
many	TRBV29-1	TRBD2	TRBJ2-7	CSVLAASYEQYF	TGCAGCGTGCTAGCGGCCTCCTACGAGCAGTACTTC
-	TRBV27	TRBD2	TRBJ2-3	CASRIAGGGTDTQYF	TGTGCCAGCAGAATAGCGGGGGGTGGAACAGATACGCAGTATTTT
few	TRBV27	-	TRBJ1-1	CASSLSWGKTEAFF	TGTGCCAGCAGTTTGTCGTGGGGGAAGACTGAAGCTTTCTTT
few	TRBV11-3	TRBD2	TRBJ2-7	CASSPGGDQQYF	TGTGCCAGCAGCCCGGGGGGGGACCAGCAGTACTTC
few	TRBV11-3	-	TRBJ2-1	CASSLDPGNLINEQFF	TGTGCCAGCAGCTTAGATCCTGGTAACCTCATCAATGAGCAGTTCTTC